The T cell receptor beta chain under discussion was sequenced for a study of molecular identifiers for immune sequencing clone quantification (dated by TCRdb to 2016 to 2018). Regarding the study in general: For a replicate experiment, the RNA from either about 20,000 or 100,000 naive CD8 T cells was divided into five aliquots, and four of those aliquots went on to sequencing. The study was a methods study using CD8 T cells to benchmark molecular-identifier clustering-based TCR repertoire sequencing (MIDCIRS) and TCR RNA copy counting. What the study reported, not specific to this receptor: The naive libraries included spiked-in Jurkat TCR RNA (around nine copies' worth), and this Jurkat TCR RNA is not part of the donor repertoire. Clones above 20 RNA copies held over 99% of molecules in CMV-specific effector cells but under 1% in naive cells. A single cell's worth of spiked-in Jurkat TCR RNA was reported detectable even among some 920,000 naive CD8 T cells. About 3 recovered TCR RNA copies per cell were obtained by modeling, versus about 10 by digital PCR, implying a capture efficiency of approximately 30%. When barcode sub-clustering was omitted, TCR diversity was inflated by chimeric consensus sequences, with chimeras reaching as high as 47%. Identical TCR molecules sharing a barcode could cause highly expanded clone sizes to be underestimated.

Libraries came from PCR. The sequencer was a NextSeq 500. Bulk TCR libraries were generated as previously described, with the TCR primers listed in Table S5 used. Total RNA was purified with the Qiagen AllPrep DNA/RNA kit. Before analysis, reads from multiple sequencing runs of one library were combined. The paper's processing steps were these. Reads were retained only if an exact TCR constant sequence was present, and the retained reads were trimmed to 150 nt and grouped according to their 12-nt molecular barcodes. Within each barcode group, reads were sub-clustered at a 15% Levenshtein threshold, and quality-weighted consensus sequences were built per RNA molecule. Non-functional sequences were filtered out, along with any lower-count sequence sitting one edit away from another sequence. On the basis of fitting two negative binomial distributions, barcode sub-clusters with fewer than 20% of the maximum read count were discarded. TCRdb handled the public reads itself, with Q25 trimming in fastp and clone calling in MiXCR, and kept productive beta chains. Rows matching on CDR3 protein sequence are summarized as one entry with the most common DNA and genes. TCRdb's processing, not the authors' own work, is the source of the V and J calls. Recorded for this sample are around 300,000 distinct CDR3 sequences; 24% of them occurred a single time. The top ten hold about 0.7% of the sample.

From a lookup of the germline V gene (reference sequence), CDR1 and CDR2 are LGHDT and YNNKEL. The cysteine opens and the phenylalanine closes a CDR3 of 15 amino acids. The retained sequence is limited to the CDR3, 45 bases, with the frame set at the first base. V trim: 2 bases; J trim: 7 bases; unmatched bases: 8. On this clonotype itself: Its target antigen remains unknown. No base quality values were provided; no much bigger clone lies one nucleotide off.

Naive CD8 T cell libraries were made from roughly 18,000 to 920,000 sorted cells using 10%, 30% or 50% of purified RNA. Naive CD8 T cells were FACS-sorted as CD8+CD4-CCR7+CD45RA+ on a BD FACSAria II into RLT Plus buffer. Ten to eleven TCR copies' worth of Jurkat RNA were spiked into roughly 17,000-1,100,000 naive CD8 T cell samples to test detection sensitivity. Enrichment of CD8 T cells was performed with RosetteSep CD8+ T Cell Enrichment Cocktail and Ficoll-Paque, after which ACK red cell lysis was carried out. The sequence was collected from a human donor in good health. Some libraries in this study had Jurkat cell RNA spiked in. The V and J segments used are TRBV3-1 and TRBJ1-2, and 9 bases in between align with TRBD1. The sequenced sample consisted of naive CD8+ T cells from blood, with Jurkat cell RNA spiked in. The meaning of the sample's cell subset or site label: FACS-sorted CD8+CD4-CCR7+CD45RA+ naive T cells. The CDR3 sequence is CASSQSGQGVGGYTF. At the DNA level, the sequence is TGTGCCAGCAGCCAATCGGGACAGGGAGTAGGTGGCTACACCTTC.